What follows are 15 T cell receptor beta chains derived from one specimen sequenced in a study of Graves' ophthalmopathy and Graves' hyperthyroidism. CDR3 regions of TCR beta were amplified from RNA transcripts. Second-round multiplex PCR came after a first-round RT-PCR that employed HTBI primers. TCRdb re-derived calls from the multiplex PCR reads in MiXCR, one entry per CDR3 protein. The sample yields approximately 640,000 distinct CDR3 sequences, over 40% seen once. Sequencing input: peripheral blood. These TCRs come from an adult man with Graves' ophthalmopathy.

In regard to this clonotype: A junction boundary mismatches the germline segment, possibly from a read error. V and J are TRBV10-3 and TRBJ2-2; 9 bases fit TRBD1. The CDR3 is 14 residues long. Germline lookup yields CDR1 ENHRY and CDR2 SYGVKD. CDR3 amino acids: CATSDRGFTGELFF. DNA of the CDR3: TGTGCCACCAGTGACAGGGGGTTCACCGGGGAGCTGTTTTTT.

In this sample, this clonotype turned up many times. Here the CDR3 reads CASSVGIGALYEQYF. In DNA, the CDR3 is TGTGCCAGCAGCGTAGGTATAGGAGCACTATACGAGCAGTACTTC. The chain uses TRBV9 and TRBJ2-7; D uncertain. Germline V gives CDR1 SGDLS, CDR2 YYNGEE. The CDR3 covers 15 residues. Deletions cut 0 bases from V and 4 bases from J, with 14 bases between.

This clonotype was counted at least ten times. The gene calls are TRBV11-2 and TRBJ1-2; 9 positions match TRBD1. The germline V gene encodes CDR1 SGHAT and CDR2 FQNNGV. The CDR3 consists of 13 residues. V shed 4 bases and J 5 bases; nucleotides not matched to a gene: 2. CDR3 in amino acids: CASSSTGGYGYTF. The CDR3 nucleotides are TGTGCCAGCAGCTCGACAGGGGGATATGGCTACACCTTC.

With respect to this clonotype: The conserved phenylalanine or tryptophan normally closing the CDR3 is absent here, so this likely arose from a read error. DNA for the CDR3: TGCAGTGCTAGCGAATGGGACTCCGGAACAATGGTCAGGCAGCCCCAGCATCTT. Encoded protein: CSASEWDSGTMVRQPQHL. The chain joins TRBV20-1 to TRBJ1-5; tentatively, D is TRBD1 (5 bases). The V gene's germline CDR1 is DFQATT and CDR2 SNEGSKA (reference sequence). This CDR3 comprises 18 residues. Trimming removed 3 bases at V and 7 bases at J, with 28 bases between.

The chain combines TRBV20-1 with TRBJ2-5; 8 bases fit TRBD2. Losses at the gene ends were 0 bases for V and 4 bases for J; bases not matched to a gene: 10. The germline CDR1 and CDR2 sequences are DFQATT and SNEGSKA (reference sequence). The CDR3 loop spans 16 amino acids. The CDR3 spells CSARDPGERETETQYF. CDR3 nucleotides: TGCAGTGCTAGAGATCCAGGGGAGCGGGAGACAGAGACCCAGTACTTC.

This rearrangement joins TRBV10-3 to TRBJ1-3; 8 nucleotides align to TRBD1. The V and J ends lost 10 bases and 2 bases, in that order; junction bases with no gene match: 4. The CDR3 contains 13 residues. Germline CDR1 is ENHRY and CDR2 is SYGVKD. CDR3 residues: CATDRGTGNTIYF. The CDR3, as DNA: TGTGCCACCGACAGGGGAACTGGAAACACCATATATTTT.

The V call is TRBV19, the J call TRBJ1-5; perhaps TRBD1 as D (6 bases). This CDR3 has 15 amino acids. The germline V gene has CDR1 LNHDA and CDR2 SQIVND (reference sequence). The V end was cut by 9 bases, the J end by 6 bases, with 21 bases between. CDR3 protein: CASSLGGGHRQPQHF. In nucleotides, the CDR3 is TGTGCCAGCAGTTTGGGGGGCGGGCATCGTCAGCCCCAGCATTTT.

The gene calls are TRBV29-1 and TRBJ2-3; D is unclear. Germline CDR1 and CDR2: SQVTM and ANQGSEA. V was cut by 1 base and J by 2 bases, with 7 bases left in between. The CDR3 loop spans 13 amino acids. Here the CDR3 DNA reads TGCAGCGTTGAAGGAAGACTCACAGATACGCAGTATTTT. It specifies CSVEGRLTDTQYF.

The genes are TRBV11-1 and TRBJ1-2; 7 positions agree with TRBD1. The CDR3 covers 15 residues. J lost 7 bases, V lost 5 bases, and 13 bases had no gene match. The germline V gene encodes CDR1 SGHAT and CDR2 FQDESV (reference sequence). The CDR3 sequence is CASSVRGTGDFGYTF. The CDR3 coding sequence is TGTGCCAGCAGCGTGAGGGGAACAGGGGACTTTGGCTACACCTTC.

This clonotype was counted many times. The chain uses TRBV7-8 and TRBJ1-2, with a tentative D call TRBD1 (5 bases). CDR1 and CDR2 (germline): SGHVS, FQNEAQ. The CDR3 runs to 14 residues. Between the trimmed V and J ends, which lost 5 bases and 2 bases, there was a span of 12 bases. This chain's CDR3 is CASSLRGSNYGYTF. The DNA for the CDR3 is TGTGCCAGCAGCCTAAGGGGTTCGAACTATGGCTACACCTTC.

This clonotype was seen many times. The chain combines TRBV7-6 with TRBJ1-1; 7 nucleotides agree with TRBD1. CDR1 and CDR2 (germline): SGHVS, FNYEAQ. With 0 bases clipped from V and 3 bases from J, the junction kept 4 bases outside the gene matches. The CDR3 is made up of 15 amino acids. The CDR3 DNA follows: TGTGCCAGCAGCTTAGCCCCAGGGGGGGACACTGAAGCTTTCTTT. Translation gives CASSLAPGGDTEAFF.

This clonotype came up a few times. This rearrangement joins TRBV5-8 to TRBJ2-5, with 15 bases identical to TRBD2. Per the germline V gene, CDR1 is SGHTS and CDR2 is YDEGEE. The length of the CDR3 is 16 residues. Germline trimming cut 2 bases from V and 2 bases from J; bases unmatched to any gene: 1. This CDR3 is CASSLGTSGRQETQYF. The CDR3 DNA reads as TGTGCCAGCAGCTTAGGGACTAGCGGGAGGCAAGAGACCCAGTACTTC.

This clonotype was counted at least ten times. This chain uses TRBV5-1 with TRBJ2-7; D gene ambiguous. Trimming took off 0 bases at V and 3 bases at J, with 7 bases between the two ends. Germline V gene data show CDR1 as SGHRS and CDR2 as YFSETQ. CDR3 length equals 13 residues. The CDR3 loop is CASSLDRRYEQYF. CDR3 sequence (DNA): TGCGCCAGCAGCTTGGACCGTCGCTACGAGCAGTACTTC.

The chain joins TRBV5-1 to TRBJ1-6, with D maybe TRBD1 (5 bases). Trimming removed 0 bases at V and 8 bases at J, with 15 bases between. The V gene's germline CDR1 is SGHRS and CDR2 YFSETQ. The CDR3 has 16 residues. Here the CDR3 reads CASSLGGEVQYSPLHF. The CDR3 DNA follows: TGCGCCAGCAGCTTGGGAGGGGAAGTTCAGTATTCACCCCTCCACTTT.

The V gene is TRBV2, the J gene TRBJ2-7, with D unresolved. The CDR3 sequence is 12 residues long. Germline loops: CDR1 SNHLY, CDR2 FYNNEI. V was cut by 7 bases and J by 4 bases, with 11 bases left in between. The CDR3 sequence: CASTQLGYEQYF. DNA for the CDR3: TGTGCCAGCACACAATTGGGGTACGAGCAGTACTTC.